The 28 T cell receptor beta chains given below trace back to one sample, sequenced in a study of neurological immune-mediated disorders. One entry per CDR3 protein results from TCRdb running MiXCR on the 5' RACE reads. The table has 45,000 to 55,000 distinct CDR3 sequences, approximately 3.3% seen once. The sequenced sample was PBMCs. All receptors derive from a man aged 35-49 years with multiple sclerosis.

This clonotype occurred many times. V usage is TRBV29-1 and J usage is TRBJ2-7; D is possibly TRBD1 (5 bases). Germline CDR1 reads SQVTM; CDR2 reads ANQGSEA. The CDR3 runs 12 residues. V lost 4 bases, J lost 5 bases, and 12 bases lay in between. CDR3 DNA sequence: TGCAGCGTTGGGTTTCAGGGTCACGAGCAGTACTTC. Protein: CSVGFQGHEQYF.

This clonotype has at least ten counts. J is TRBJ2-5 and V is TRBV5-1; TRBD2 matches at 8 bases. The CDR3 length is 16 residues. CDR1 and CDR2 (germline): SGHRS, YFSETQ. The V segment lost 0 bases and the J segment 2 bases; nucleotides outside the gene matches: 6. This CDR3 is CASSLGVGGGQETQYF. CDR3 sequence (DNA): TGCGCCAGCAGCTTGGGAGTCGGCGGGGGGCAAGAGACCCAGTACTTC. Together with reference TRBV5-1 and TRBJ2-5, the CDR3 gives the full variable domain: KAGVTQTPRYLIKTRGQQVTLSCSPISGHRSVSWYQQTPGQGLQFLFEYFSETQRNKGNFPGRFSGRQFSNSRSEMNVSTLELGDSALYLCASSLGVGGGQETQYFGPGTRLLVL.

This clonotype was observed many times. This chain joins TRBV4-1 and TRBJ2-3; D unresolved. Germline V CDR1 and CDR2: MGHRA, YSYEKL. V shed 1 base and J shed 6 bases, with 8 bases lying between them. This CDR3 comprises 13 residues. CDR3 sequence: CASSQVGRDTQYF. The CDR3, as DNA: TGCGCCAGCAGCCAAGTCGGCCGTGATACGCAGTATTTT.

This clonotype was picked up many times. Written as DNA, the CDR3 is TGTGCCAGCAGTTTAGCGGGGTCTAGCGAGCAGTACTTC. The encoded protein is CASSLAGSSEQYF. The chain carries TRBV12-3 or TRBV12-4 and TRBJ2-7; D gene ambiguous. Trimming stripped 0 bases from V and 6 bases from J, with 9 bases between. The CDR3 runs to 13 residues.

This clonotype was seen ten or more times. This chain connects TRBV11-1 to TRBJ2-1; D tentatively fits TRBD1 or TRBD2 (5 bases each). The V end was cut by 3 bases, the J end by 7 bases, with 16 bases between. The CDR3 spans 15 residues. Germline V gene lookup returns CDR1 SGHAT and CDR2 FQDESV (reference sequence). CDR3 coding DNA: TGTGCCAGCAGCTTGGGGCCCGACTGGGGGAATGAGCAGTTCTTC. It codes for CASSLGPDWGNEQFF.

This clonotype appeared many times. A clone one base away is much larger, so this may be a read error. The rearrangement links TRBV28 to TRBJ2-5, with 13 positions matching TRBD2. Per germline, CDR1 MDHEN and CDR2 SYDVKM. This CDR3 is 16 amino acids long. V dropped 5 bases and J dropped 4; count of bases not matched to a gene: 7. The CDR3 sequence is CASSRTLAGGRETQYF. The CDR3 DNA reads TGTGCCAGCAGTCGCACACTAGCGGGGGGGCGAGAGACCCAGTACTTC.

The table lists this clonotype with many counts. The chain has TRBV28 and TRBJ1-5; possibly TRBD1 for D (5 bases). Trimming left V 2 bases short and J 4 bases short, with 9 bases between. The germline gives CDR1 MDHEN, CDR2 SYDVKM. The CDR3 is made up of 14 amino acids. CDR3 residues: CASSLVRGNQPQHF. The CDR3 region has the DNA TGTGCCAGCAGTTTAGTGAGGGGTAATCAGCCCCAGCATTTT.

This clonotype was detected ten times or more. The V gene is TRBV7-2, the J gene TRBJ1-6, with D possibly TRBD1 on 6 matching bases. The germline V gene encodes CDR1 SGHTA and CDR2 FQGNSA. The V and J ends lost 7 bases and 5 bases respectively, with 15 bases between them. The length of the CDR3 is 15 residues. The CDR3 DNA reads TGTGCCAGCACCCCGAGGGGGGTCGATAATTCACCCCTCCACTTT. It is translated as CASTPRGVDNSPLHF.

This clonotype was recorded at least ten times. The CDR3 bases are TGTGCCAGCAGCGCAGACCCCTCGGCGGTAAACACAGATACGCAGTATTTT. Its translation is CASSADPSAVNTDTQYF. The V call is TRBV5-5, the J call TRBJ2-3; D is unclear. Trimming took 4 bases from V and 2 from J, leaving 20 bases between them. The CDR3 loop spans 17 amino acids. The germline V gene has CDR1 SGHKS and CDR2 YYEKEE (reference sequence).

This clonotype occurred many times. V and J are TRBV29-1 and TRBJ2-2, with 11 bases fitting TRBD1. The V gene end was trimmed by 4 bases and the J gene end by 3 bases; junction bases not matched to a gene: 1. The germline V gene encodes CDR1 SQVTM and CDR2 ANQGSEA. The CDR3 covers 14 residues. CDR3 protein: CSVGTGGDTGELFF. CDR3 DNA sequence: TGCAGCGTTGGGACAGGGGGCGACACCGGGGAGCTGTTTTTT.

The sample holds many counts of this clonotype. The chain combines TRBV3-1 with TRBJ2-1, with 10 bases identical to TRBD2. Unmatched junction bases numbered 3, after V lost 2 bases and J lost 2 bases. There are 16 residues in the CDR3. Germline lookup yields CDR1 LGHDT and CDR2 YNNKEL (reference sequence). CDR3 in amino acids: CASSQSSGGTYNEQFF. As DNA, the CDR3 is TGTGCCAGCAGCCAATCTAGCGGGGGAACCTACAATGAGCAGTTCTTC.

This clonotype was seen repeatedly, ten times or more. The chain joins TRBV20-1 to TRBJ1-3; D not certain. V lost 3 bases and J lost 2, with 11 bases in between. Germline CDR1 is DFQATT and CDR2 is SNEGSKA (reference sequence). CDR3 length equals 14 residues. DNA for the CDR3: TGCAGTGCTAGTAAGGCAGCCGCTGGAAACACCATATATTTT. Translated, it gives CSASKAAAGNTIYF.

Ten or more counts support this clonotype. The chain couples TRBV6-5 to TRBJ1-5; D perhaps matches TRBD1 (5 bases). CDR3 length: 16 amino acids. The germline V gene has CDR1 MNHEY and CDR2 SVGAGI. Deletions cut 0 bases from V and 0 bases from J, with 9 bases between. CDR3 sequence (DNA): TGTGCCAGCAGTTACTCGGCAGGGTTTAGCAATCAGCCCCAGCATTTT. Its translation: CASSYSAGFSNQPQHF.

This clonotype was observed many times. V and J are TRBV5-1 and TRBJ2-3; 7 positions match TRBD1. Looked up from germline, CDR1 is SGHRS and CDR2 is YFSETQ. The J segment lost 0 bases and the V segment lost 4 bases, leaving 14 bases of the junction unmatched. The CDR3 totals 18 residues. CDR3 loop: CASSRTPPGQLSTDTQYF. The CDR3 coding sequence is TGCGCCAGCAGCCGAACGCCGCCGGGACAGCTTAGCACAGATACGCAGTATTTT.

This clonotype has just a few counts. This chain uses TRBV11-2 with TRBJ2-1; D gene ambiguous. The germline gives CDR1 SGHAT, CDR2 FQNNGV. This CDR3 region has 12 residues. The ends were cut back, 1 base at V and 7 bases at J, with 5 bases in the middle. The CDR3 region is CASSLAFNEQFF. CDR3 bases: TGTGCCAGCAGCTTAGCCTTTAATGAGCAGTTCTTC.

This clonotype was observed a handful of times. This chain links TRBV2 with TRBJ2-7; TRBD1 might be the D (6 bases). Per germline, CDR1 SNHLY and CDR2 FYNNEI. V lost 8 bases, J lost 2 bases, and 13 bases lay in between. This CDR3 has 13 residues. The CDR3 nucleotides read TGTGCCAGCGGATCCGGGACAACCTACGAGCAGTACTTC. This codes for CASGSGTTYEQYF.

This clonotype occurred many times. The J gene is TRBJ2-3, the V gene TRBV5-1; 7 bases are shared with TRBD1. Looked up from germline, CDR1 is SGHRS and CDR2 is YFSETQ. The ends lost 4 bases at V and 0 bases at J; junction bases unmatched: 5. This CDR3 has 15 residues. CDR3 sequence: CASSPGDRSTDTQYF. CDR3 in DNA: TGCGCCAGCAGCCCCGGGGACAGAAGCACAGATACGCAGTATTTT.

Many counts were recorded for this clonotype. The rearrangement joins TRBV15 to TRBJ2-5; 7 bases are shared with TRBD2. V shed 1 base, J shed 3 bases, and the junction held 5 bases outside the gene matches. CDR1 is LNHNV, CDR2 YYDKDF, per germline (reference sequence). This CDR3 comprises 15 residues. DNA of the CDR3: TGTGCCACCAGCAGAGGTGGGGGGGAGGAAGAGACCCAGTACTTC. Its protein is CATSRGGGEEETQYF.

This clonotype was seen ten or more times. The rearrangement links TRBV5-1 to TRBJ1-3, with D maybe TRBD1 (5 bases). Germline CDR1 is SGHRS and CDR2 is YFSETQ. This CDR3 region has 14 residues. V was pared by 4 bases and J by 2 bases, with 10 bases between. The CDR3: CASSKGQTGNTIYF. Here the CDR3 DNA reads TGCGCCAGCAGCAAGGGGCAGACTGGAAACACCATATATTTT.

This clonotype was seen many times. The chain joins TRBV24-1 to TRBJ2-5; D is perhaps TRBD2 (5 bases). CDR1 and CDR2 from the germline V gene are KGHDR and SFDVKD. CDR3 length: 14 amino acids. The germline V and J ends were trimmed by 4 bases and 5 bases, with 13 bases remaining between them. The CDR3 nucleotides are TGTGCCACCAGTGAAGAGGGTCGGAGGGAGACCCAGTACTTC. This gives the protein CATSEEGRRETQYF.

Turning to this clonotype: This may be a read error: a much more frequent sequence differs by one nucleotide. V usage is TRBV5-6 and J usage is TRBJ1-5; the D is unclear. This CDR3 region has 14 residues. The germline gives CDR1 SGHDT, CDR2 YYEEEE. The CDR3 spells CASSLGRYNQPQNF. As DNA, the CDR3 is TGTGCCAGCAGCTTGGGCCGTTACAATCAGCCCCAGAATTTT.

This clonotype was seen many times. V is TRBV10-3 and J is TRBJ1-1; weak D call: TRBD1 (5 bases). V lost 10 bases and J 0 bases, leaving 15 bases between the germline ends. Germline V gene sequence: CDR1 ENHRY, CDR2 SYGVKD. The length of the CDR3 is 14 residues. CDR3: CATLNRGLNTEAFF. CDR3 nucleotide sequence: TGTGCCACCCTAAATAGGGGATTGAACACTGAAGCTTTCTTT.

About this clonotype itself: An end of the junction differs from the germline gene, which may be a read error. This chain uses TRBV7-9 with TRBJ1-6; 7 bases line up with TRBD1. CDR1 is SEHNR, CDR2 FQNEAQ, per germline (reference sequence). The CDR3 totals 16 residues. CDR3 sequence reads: CASSLGQGSYNSPLNF. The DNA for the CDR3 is TGTGCCAGCAGCTTAGGACAGGGATCCTATAATTCACCCCTCAACTTT.

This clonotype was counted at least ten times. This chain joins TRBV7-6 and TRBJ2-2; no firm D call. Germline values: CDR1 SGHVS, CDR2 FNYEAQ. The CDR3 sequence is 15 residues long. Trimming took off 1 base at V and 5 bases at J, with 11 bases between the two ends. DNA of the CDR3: TGTGCCAGCAGCTTAGACTCTGGGTTTACCGGGGAGCTGTTTTTT. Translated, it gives CASSLDSGFTGELFF.

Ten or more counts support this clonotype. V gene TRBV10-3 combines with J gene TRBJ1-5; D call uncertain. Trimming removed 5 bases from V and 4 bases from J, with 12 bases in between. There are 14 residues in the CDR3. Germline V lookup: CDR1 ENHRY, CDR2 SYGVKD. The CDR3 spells CAISKEMTNQPQHF. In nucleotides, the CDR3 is TGTGCCATCAGTAAAGAAATGACTAATCAGCCCCAGCATTTT.

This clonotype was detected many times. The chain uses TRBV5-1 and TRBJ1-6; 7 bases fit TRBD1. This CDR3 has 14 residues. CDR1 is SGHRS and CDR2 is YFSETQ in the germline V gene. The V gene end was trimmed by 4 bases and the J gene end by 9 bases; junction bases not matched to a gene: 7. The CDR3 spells CASSQTPGGSPLHF. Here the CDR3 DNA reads TGCGCCAGCAGCCAAACCCCAGGGGGTTCACCCCTCCACTTT.

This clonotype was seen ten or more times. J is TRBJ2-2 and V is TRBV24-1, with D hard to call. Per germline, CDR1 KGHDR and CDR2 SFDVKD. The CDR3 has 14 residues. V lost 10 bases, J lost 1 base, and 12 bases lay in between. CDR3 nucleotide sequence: TGTGCCACTCAAGACCGAAGGAACACCGGGGAGCTGTTTTTT. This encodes CATQDRRNTGELFF.

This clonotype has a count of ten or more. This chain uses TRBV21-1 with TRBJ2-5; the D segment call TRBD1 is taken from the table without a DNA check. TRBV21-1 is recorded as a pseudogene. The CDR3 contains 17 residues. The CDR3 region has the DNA TGTGCCAGCAGCAACGCCCCGGGACAGACTAACCAAGAGACCCAGTACTTC. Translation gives CASSNAPGQTNQETQYF.